Listed below are T cell receptor beta chains from one sample, sequenced in a study of cytomegalovirus exposure and HLA in healthy donors. The table came from immunoSEQ multiplex PCR; TCRdb's copy has only in-frame clones and leaves some out. The data show 90,000 or so clones, 85% seen once. Sequenced sample: PBMCs. The receptors derive from a young man in good health and CMV-seropositive. Each CDR3 is given with its conserved first and last residue. Fields, in order: V gene, J gene, clone size, D gene, CDR3 DNA, CDR3 protein. A D gene is named only where the DNA matches it firmly. Size values are once, few and many counts, or a class for expanded clones, and some rows have none.

v_call: TRBV7-9
j_call: TRBJ2-5
clone_size: -
d_call: -
cdr3_nt: TGTGCCAGCAGCTTAGGGCAGGAGGGGACCCAGTACTTC
cdr3_aa: CASSLGQEGTQYF

v_call: TRBV15
j_call: TRBJ2-1
clone_size: few
d_call: TRBD1
cdr3_nt: TGTGCCACCAGCAGAGATACAGGGGAGCGGCAGTTCTTC
cdr3_aa: CATSRDTGERQFF

v_call: TRBV18
j_call: TRBJ2-2
clone_size: once
d_call: TRBD1
cdr3_nt: TGTGCCAGCTCACGTCCCGGGACAGCCGACACCGGGGAGCTGTTTTTT
cdr3_aa: CASSRPGTADTGELFF

v_call: TRBV19
j_call: TRBJ2-1
clone_size: -
d_call: -
cdr3_nt: TGTGCCAGTAATCGGGAAGACTCGTTATACAATGAGCAGTTCTTC
cdr3_aa: CASNREDSLYNEQFF

v_call: TRBV7-2
j_call: TRBJ2-3
clone_size: -
d_call: -
cdr3_nt: TGTGCCAGCAGCTTCCACAGGGCCGAGAGCACAGATACGCAGTATTTT
cdr3_aa: CASSFHRAESTDTQYF

v_call: TRBV15
j_call: TRBJ1-1
clone_size: -
d_call: TRBD1
cdr3_nt: TGTGCCACCAGACCACCGGGACAGGTTTGGACTGAAGCTTTCTTT
cdr3_aa: CATRPPGQVWTEAFF

v_call: TRBV4-1
j_call: TRBJ1-5
clone_size: -
d_call: -
cdr3_nt: TGCGCCAGCAGCCAAGTGAGGGCTAATAGCAATCAGCCCCAGCATTTT
cdr3_aa: CASSQVRANSNQPQHF

v_call: TRBV30
j_call: TRBJ1-4
clone_size: -
d_call: TRBD1
cdr3_nt: TGTGCCTGCGGACAGGGGAATGAAAAACTGTTTTTT
cdr3_aa: CACGQGNEKLFF

v_call: TRBV27
j_call: TRBJ2-2
clone_size: -
d_call: -
cdr3_nt: TGTGCCAGCAGTCTTAGACTCGACGGGGAGCTGTTTTTT
cdr3_aa: CASSLRLDGELFF

v_call: TRBV27
j_call: TRBJ2-2
clone_size: -
d_call: TRBD1
cdr3_nt: TGTGCCAGCAGTTCAAGGATCCTGAGGACAGGGACCACCGGGGAGCTGTTTTTT
cdr3_aa: CASSSRILRTGTTGELFF

v_call: TRBV28
j_call: TRBJ2-1
clone_size: -
d_call: -
cdr3_nt: TGTGCCAGCAGTCGGGACACAGGGTACAATGAGCAGTTCTTC
cdr3_aa: CASSRDTGYNEQFF

v_call: TRBV30
j_call: TRBJ2-5
clone_size: -
d_call: -
cdr3_nt: TGTGCCTGGAGTCCAGGACACGTGTACCAAGAGACCCAGTACTTC
cdr3_aa: CAWSPGHVYQETQYF

v_call: TRBV4-1
j_call: TRBJ1-1
clone_size: -
d_call: -
cdr3_nt: TGCGCCAGCAGCCCCAGGGACAAGTCGAACACTGAAGCTTTCTTT
cdr3_aa: CASSPRDKSNTEAFF

v_call: TRBV19
j_call: TRBJ2-5
clone_size: few
d_call: TRBD2
cdr3_nt: TGTGCCAGTAGTACTAGCGGGAGGGCCGAAGAGACCCAGTACTTC
cdr3_aa: CASSTSGRAEETQYF

v_call: TRBV28
j_call: TRBJ1-3
clone_size: -
d_call: TRBD1
cdr3_nt: TGTGCCAGCAGTTATTTTCTCACACGGACAGGAGGAAACACCATATATTTT
cdr3_aa: CASSYFLTRTGGNTIYF

v_call: TRBV28
j_call: TRBJ2-3
clone_size: -
d_call: -
cdr3_nt: TGTGCCAGCAGGCCTACTAGTTCCTCCGGTCGTACGCAGTATTTT
cdr3_aa: CASRPTSSSGRTQYF

v_call: TRBV5-1
j_call: TRBJ1-1
clone_size: -
d_call: TRBD1
cdr3_nt: TGCGCCAGCAGCTCGGGACAGGTGCCCATGAACACTGAAGCTTTCTTT
cdr3_aa: CASSSGQVPMNTEAFF

v_call: TRBV27
j_call: TRBJ1-1
clone_size: -
d_call: -
cdr3_nt: TGTGCCAGCAGTGAGGGACTCTTTGGTCCCGTGGGCGAAGCTTTCTTT
cdr3_aa: CASSEGLFGPVGEAFF

v_call: TRBV6-5
j_call: TRBJ1-5
clone_size: -
d_call: -
cdr3_nt: TGTGCCAGCAGTTCGACAGGTAACAATCAGCCCCAGCATTTT
cdr3_aa: CASSSTGNNQPQHF

v_call: TRBV29-1
j_call: TRBJ2-5
clone_size: -
d_call: TRBD2
cdr3_nt: TGCAGCGTTGGAGGACTAGCGGGGGCCGTAGCAGAGACCCAGTACTTC
cdr3_aa: CSVGGLAGAVAETQYF

v_call: TRBV5-6
j_call: TRBJ2-1
clone_size: -
d_call: TRBD2
cdr3_nt: TGTGCCAGCAGCCAGGGACTAGCGGGACTCAATGAGCAGTTCTTC
cdr3_aa: CASSQGLAGLNEQFF

v_call: TRBV7-3
j_call: TRBJ2-3
clone_size: once
d_call: TRBD2
cdr3_nt: TGTGCCAGCAGCTTATTCTCCGGGACTAGCGTAACAGATACGCAGTATTTT
cdr3_aa: CASSLFSGTSVTDTQYF

v_call: TRBV19
j_call: TRBJ2-1
clone_size: -
d_call: -
cdr3_nt: TGTGCCAGTAGTATAGATGCTAGCTCCTACAATGAGCAGTTCTTC
cdr3_aa: CASSIDASSYNEQFF

v_call: TRBV11-2
j_call: TRBJ2-2
clone_size: -
d_call: TRBD2
cdr3_nt: TGTGCCAGCAGCCCAGGACTAGTTACGCCCGGGGAGCTGTTTTTT
cdr3_aa: CASSPGLVTPGELFF

v_call: TRBV7-8
j_call: TRBJ1-1
clone_size: few
d_call: -
cdr3_nt: TGTGCCAGCAGCCCACGGGGGAACACTGAAGCTTTCTTT
cdr3_aa: CASSPRGNTEAFF

v_call: TRBV6-1
j_call: TRBJ2-7
clone_size: once
d_call: TRBD1
cdr3_nt: TGTGCCAGCCACCTCCGGGACAGGGCACTGAAGGAGCAGTACTTC
cdr3_aa: CASHLRDRALKEQYF

v_call: TRBV27
j_call: TRBJ2-1
clone_size: -
d_call: TRBD2
cdr3_nt: TGTGCCAGGTACCCGGGACTAGCCGCTCTCCTGGGGAATGAGCAGTTCTTC
cdr3_aa: CARYPGLAALLGNEQFF

v_call: TRBV4-1
j_call: TRBJ2-1
clone_size: -
d_call: TRBD1
cdr3_nt: TGCGCCAGCAGCCAAGAAAGAACAGGGGGCGCCTACAATGAGCAGTTCTTC
cdr3_aa: CASSQERTGGAYNEQFF

v_call: TRBV30
j_call: TRBJ1-4
clone_size: -
d_call: -
cdr3_nt: TGTGCCTGGACAGTCGATAATGAAAAACTGTTTTTT
cdr3_aa: CAWTVDNEKLFF

v_call: TRBV28
j_call: TRBJ1-4
clone_size: -
d_call: -
cdr3_nt: TGTGCCAGCAGCCGTCGGGGGTTTGCTAATGAAAAACTGTTTTTT
cdr3_aa: CASSRRGFANEKLFF

v_call: TRBV11-3
j_call: TRBJ1-1
clone_size: -
d_call: -
cdr3_nt: TGTGCCAGCAGCCCGTATCTGAACACTGAAGCTTTCTTT
cdr3_aa: CASSPYLNTEAFF

v_call: TRBV2
j_call: TRBJ1-5
clone_size: -
d_call: -
cdr3_nt: TGTGCCAGCACCCGGGGGGAGGAGCCCCAGCATTTT
cdr3_aa: CASTRGEEPQHF

v_call: TRBV6-5
j_call: TRBJ2-1
clone_size: -
d_call: TRBD2
cdr3_nt: TGTGCCAGCAGTTACGTTCTAGCGGGACATGAGCAGTTCTTC
cdr3_aa: CASSYVLAGHEQFF

v_call: TRBV6-1
j_call: TRBJ1-2
clone_size: few
d_call: -
cdr3_nt: TGTGCCAGCAGTGAAGGCGGTAACTATGGCTACACCTTC
cdr3_aa: CASSEGGNYGYTF

v_call: TRBV5-1
j_call: TRBJ2-2
clone_size: -
d_call: TRBD2
cdr3_nt: TGCGCCAGCAGCCTGAGGACTAGCGGGGACTTAAGGGGCACCGGGGAGCTGTTTTTT
cdr3_aa: CASSLRTSGDLRGTGELFF

v_call: TRBV28
j_call: TRBJ2-5
clone_size: -
d_call: TRBD1
cdr3_nt: TGTGCCAACACAGACAGGGGGACCAAAGAGACCCAGTACTTC
cdr3_aa: CANTDRGTKETQYF

v_call: TRBV2
j_call: TRBJ1-1
clone_size: few
d_call: -
cdr3_nt: TGTGCCAGCAGCCGGAACACTGAAGCTTTCTTT
cdr3_aa: CASSRNTEAFF

v_call: TRBV6-1
j_call: TRBJ1-2
clone_size: few
d_call: TRBD1
cdr3_nt: TGTGCCAGCAAGGGACAGTTTAACTATGGCTACACCTTC
cdr3_aa: CASKGQFNYGYTF

v_call: TRBV10-3
j_call: TRBJ1-1
clone_size: -
d_call: TRBD1
cdr3_nt: TGTGCCATCAGAACGACAGGGATGAACACTGAAGCTTTCTTT
cdr3_aa: CAIRTTGMNTEAFF

v_call: TRBV28
j_call: TRBJ2-7
clone_size: -
d_call: TRBD1
cdr3_nt: TGTGCCAGCAGTTTTGACTCAGGGGGCAGGTACGAGCAGTACTTC
cdr3_aa: CASSFDSGGRYEQYF

v_call: TRBV29-1
j_call: TRBJ1-3
clone_size: -
d_call: -
cdr3_nt: TGCAGCGTTGCAGAGAGCTCTGGAAACACCATATATTTT
cdr3_aa: CSVAESSGNTIYF

v_call: TRBV4-1
j_call: TRBJ1-2
clone_size: -
d_call: -
cdr3_nt: TGCGCCAGCAGCCCCCCGACGGGTGAAGGATGGGGCTACACCTTC
cdr3_aa: CASSPPTGEGWGYTF

v_call: TRBV6-5
j_call: TRBJ2-3
clone_size: -
d_call: -
cdr3_nt: TGTGCCAGCCGTTCCCCTTTTAGCACAGATACGCAGTATTTT
cdr3_aa: CASRSPFSTDTQYF

v_call: TRBV9
j_call: TRBJ1-1
clone_size: -
d_call: -
cdr3_nt: TGTGCCAGCAGCGCTTGGGAGGACACTGAAGCTTTCTTT
cdr3_aa: CASSAWEDTEAFF

v_call: TRBV18
j_call: TRBJ2-2
clone_size: -
d_call: TRBD2
cdr3_nt: TGTGCCAGCTCACCGTCGACTAGCGGTCCAACCGGGGAGCTGTTTTTT
cdr3_aa: CASSPSTSGPTGELFF

v_call: TRBV10-3
j_call: TRBJ2-1
clone_size: -
d_call: TRBD1
cdr3_nt: TGTGCCATCAGGGACGACAGGGGCCACCACAATGAGCAGTTCTTC
cdr3_aa: CAIRDDRGHHNEQFF

v_call: TRBV4-1
j_call: TRBJ2-7
clone_size: once
d_call: TRBD2
cdr3_nt: TGCGCCAGCAGCCAAGAAGCGGGGGTAATCTCCTACGAGCAGTACTTC
cdr3_aa: CASSQEAGVISYEQYF